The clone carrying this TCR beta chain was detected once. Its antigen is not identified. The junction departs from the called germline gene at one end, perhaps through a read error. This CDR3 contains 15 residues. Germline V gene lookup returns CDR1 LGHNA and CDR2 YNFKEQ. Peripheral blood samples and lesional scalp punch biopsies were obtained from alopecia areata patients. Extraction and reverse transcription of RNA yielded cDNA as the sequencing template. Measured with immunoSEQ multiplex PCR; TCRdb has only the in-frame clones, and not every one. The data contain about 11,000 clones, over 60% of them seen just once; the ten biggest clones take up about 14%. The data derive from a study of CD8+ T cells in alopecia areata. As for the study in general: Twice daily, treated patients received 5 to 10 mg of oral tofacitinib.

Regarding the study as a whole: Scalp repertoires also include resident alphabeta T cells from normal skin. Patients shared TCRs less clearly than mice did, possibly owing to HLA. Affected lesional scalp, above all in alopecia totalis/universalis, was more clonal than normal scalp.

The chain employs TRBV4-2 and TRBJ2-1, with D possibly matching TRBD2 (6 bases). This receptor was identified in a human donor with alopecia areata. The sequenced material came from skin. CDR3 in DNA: TGTGCCAGCAGCCAGGAGGGGTACTCCTTCAATGAGCAGTTCTTC. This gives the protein CASSQEGYSFNEQFF.